This TCR beta chain is from a study of shared clonotypes between healthy human individuals. This CDR3 has 13 amino acids. V was cut by 8 bases and J by 8 bases, with 15 bases left in between. Per the germline V gene, CDR1 is LNHDA and CDR2 is SQIVND (reference sequence). Sequenced by immunoSEQ multiplex PCR; TCRdb stores in-frame clones only, minus some. The sample has around 1.9 million clones, just under 95% seen once; the top ten hold about 1.7%. CD8 cells classed as naive were CD45RO-negative and positively selected for CCR7, excluding terminally differentiated effector memory CD45RA+ cells. The clonotype comes from a man between 18 and 35 years old in good health. Some clones in this sample may be carry-over from other donors' samples. The specimen sequenced was naive CD8+ T cells from PBMCs. The rearrangement joins TRBV19 to TRBJ1-4; unclear D gene. The CDR3 sequence is CASSPVYGEKLFF. For the CDR3, the DNA is TGTGCCAGTTCACCGGTTTACGGCGAAAAACTGTTTTTT.